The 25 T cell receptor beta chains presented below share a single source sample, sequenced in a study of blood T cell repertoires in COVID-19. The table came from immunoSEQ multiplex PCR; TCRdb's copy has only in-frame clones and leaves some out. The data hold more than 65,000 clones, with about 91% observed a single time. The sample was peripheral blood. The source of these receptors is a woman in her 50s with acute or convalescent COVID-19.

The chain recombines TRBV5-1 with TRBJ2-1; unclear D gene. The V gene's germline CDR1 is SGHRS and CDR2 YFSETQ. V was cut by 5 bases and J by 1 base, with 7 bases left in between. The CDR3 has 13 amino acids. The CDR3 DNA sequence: TGCGCCAGCAGGGTCCGGTCCTACAATGAGCAGTTCTTC. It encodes CASRVRSYNEQFF.

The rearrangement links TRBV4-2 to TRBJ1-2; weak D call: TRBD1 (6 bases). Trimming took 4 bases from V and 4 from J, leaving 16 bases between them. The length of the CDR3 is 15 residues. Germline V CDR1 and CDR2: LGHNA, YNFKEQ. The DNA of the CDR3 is TGTGCCAGCAGCCTCGAACTGACAGGCTCCTATGGCTACACCTTC. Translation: CASSLELTGSYGYTF.

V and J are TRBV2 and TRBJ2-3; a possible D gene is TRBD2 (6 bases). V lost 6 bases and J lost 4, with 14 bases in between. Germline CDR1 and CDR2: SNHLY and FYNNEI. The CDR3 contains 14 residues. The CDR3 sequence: CASSHPGGADTQYF. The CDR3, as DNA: TGTGCCAGCAGCCACCCCGGGGGTGCAGATACGCAGTATTTT. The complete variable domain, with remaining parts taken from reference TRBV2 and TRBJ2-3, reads EPEVTQTPSHQVTQMGQEVILRCVPISNHLYFYWYRQILGQKVEFLVSFYNNEISEKSEIFDDQFSVERPDGSNFTLKIRSTKLEDSAMYFCASSHPGGADTQYFGPGTRLTVL.

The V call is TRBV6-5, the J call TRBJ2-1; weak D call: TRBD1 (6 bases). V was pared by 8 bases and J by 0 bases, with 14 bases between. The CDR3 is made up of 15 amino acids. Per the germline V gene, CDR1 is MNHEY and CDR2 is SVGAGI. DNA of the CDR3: TGTGCCAGCGAGACAGGACCCGGCTCCTACAATGAGCAGTTCTTC. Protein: CASETGPGSYNEQFF.

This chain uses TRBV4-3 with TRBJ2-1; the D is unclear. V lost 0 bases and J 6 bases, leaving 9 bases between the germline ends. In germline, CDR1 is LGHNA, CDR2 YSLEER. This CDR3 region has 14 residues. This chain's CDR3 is CASSQELASNEQFF. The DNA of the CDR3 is TGCGCCAGCAGCCAAGAGTTGGCCAGCAATGAGCAGTTCTTC.

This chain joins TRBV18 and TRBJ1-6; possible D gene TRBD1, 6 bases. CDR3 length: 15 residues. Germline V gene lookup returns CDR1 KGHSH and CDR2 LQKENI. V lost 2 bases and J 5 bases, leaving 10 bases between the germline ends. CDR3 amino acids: CASSPLDSHNSPLHF. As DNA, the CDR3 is TGTGCCAGCTCACCATTGGACAGCCATAATTCACCCCTCCACTTT.

CDR3: CASSTPGEETQYF. CDR3 DNA: TGTGCCAGTAGTACTCCAGGGGAAGAGACCCAGTACTTC. The chain recombines TRBV19 with TRBJ2-5, with D perhaps matching TRBD1 (6 bases). V lost 4 bases to trimming and J lost 3 bases, with 9 bases between them. This CDR3 spans 13 amino acids. In germline, CDR1 is LNHDA, CDR2 SQIVND (reference sequence).

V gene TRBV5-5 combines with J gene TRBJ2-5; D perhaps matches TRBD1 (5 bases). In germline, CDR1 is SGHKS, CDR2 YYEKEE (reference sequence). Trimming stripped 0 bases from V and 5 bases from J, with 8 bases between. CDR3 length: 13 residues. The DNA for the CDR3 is TGTGCCAGCAGCTTGGGGGGCGGCGAGACCCAGTACTTC. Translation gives CASSLGGGETQYF.

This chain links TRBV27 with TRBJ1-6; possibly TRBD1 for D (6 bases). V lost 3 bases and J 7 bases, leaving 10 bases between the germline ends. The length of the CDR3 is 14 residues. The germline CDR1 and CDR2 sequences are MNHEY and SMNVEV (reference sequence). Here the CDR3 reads CASSFQGFNSPLHF. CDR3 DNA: TGTGCCAGCAGTTTTCAGGGGTTCAATTCACCCCTCCACTTT.

CDR3 sequence: CASSRRHLLYEQYF. Written as DNA, the CDR3 is TGTGCCAGCAGCCGGCGACACCTACTGTACGAGCAGTACTTC. The rearrangement uses TRBV11-3 and TRBJ2-7, with D unclear. V was trimmed by 5 bases and J by 4 bases, leaving 15 bases between them. Germline CDR1 is SGHNT and CDR2 is YENEEA. There are 14 residues in the CDR3.

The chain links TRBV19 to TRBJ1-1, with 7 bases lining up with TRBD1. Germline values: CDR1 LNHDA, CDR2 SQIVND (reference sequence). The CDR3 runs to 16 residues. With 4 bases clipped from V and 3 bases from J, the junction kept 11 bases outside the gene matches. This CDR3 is CASSTRKGQRHTEAFF. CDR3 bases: TGTGCCAGTAGTACACGAAAGGGACAGAGGCACACTGAAGCTTTCTTT.

CDR3: CASYTGQGARTEAFF. CDR3 DNA sequence: TGTGCCAGCTACACGGGACAGGGGGCGCGGACTGAAGCTTTCTTT. V usage is TRBV6-5 and J usage is TRBJ1-1, with TRBD1 identical over 12 bases. With 8 bases clipped from V and 5 bases from J, the junction kept 9 bases outside the gene matches. This CDR3 spans 15 amino acids. Germline V gene data show CDR1 as MNHEY and CDR2 as SVGAGI.

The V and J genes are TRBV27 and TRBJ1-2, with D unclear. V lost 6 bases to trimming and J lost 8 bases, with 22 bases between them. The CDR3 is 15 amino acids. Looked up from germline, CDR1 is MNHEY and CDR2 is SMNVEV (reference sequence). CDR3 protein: CASRAEHTTGGGYTF. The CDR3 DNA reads TGTGCCAGCAGAGCAGAACATACAACGGGTGGAGGCTACACCTTC.

The CDR3 spells CASNFGGNTEAFF. The DNA of the CDR3 is TGCGCCAGCAATTTCGGAGGGAACACTGAAGCTTTCTTT. V gene TRBV10-2 combines with J gene TRBJ1-1; no definite D call. This CDR3 region has 13 residues. The ends were cut back, 7 bases at V and 1 base at J, with 10 bases in the middle. Germline V gene sequence: CDR1 WSHSY, CDR2 SAAADI.

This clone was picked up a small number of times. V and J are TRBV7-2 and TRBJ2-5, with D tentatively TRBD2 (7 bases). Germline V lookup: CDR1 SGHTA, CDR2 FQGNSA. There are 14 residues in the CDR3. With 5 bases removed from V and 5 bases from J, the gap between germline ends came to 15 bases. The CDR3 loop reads CASSPSGRGETQYF. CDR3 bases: TGTGCCAGCAGCCCGTCGGGGAGGGGGGAGACCCAGTACTTC.

CDR3 region: CASGKSRSSGGSTDTQYF. In nucleotides, the CDR3 is TGTGCTAGTGGAAAAAGCAGGTCTAGCGGGGGAAGCACAGATACGCAGTATTTT. V gene TRBV12-5 combines with J gene TRBJ2-3; 10 nucleotides align to TRBD2. The CDR3 is 18 amino acids. CDR1 is LGHNT, CDR2 FRNRAP, per germline. Losses at the gene ends were 6 bases for V and 0 bases for J; bases not matched to a gene: 12.

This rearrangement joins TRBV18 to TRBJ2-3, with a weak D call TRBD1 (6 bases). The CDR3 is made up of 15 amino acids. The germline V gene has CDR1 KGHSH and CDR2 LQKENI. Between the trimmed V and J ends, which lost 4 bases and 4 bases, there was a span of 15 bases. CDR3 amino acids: CASSLGQIDADTQYF. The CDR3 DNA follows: TGTGCCAGCTCACTAGGACAGATAGACGCAGATACGCAGTATTTT.

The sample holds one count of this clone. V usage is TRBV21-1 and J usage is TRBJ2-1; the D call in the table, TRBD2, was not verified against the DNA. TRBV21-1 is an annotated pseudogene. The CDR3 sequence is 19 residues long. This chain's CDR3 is CASSPRWRHPIVSYNEQFF. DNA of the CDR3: TGTGCCAGCAGCCCCCGGTGGAGGCATCCCATAGTTTCCTACAATGAGCAGTTCTTC.

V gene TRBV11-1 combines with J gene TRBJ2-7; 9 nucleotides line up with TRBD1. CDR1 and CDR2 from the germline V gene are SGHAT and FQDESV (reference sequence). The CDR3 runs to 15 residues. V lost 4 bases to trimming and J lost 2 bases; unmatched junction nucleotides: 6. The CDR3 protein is CASSSPDRGTYEQYF. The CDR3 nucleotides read TGTGCCAGCAGCTCCCCCGACAGGGGGACCTACGAGCAGTACTTC.

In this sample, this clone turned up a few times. As DNA, the CDR3 is TGTGCCAGCAGGGAGGACCTAGCGGGAGGAGATACGCAGTATTTT. Protein product: CASREDLAGGDTQYF. The gene calls are TRBV7-9 and TRBJ2-3, with 11 bases fitting TRBD2. CDR3 length equals 15 residues. Looked up from germline, CDR1 is SEHNR and CDR2 is FQNEAQ (reference sequence). V trimming: 6 bases; J trimming: 5 bases; junction bases outside the gene matches: 7.

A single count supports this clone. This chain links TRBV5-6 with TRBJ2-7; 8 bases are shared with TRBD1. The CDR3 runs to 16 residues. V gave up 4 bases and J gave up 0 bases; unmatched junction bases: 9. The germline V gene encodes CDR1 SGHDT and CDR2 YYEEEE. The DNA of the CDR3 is TGTGCCAGCAGCCCCGGACAGGGACGGAGCTCCTACGAGCAGTACTTC. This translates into CASSPGQGRSSYEQYF. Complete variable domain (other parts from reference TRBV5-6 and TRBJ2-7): DAGVTQSPTHLIKTRGQQVTLRCSPKSGHDTVSWYQQALGQGPQFIFQYYEEEERQRGNFPDRFSGHQFPNYSSELNVNALLLGDSALYLCASSPGQGRSSYEQYFGPGTRLTVT.

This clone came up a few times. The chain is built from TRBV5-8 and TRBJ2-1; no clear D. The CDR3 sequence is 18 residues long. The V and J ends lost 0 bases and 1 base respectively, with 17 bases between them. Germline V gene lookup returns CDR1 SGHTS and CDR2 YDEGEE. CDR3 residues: CASSLDPISLRSYNEQFF. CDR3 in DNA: TGTGCCAGCAGCTTGGATCCTATCTCTCTGAGGTCCTACAATGAGCAGTTCTTC.

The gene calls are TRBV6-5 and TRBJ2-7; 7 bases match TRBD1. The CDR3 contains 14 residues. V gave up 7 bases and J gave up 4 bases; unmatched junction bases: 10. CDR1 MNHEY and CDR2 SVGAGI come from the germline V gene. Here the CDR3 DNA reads TGTGCCAGCACAGGAGAACAGGGGTCTTACGAGCAGTACTTC. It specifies CASTGEQGSYEQYF.

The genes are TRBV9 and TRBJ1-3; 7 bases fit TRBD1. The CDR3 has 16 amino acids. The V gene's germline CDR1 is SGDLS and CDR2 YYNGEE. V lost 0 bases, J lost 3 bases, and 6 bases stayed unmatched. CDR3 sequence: CASSVGQGDFGNTIYF. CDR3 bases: TGTGCCAGCAGCGTAGGGCAGGGGGACTTTGGAAACACCATATATTTT.

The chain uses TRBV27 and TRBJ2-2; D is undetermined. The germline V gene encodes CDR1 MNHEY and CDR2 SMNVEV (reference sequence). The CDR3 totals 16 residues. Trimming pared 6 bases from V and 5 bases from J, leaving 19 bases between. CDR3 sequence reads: CASRPVATLSTGELFF. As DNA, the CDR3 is TGTGCCAGCAGGCCTGTAGCTACCCTGAGTACCGGGGAGCTGTTTTTT.